A single TCR beta chain is shown here with its context. Its antigen is currently not known. Base qualities were left out, and no much larger clone turns up one base away. The sample's time point label is to be understood as: after neoadjuvant nivolumab, at surgical resection. Patients were newly diagnosed with stage II-IVA oral cavity squamous cell carcinoma and had received no prior systemic or radiation treatment. Everyone in the cohort had locally advanced, HPV-negative oral cavity squamous cell carcinoma. Peripheral blood mononuclear cells were analyzed directly, without maintenance or expansion in culture. The samples were drawn from a longitudinal correlative study tied to a single-arm phase II trial testing neoadjuvant nivolumab in oral cavity squamous cell carcinoma. Subject-matched pre- and post-treatment PBMCs and tumors from three responders and three non-responders underwent genomic DNA-based TCRbeta sequencing. Peripheral blood mononuclear cells were drawn once before nivolumab treatment and a second time after treatment, when surgery took place. The Maxwell RSC DNA from Cells kit was used to isolate genomic DNA from PBMCs.

This record comes from a study of neoadjuvant anti-PD-1 for oral cavity cancer (dated by TCRdb to the early 2020s). Study-wide context: Before curative-intent surgical resection, most patients were given three to four biweekly doses of nivolumab at 3 mg/kg. Responders were defined as patients with complete response, partial response or stable disease by RECIST 1.1; non-responders were defined as patients with progression. The parent correlative cohort had 12 to 13 patients and a response rate of 33%. A fourth nivolumab dose was given around day 43 to patients without progression, and definitive surgical resection was performed in those patients on days 50-56. Study-wide findings and limitations: After neoadjuvant nivolumab, non-responders showed significantly higher T cell clonality (Gini index) in PBMCs than responders did. TCR analyses included only three patients per response group, and the authors called for larger cohorts for validation. Higher pretreatment blood Treg/Th17 ratios correlated with both higher pretreatment blood TCRbeta clonality and lower post-treatment tumor TCRbeta clonality.

PBMC libraries used mostly 480 ng of input genomic DNA for deep sequencing, with six replicates per sample. The immunoSEQ hsTCRbeta kit was used to prepare TCRbeta libraries according to the manufacturer's instructions. An Illumina NovaSeq 6000 S4 flow cell was used to sequence the final libraries, which had first been combined to 3 nM. The published analysis was carried out like this. The immunoSEQ Analyzer handled quality control and preprocessing of the raw data. The analysis was limited to productive rearrangements, and each clonotype was defined by a unique CDR3 amino acid sequence. Repertoire clonality was estimated as the Gini-Simpson index, computed with the R package tcR. Gini indices were compared with Student's t test, and associations with tumor size change were assessed by Pearson correlation. Sourced from immuneACCESS, this table was stored by TCRdb with only in-frame sequences that have V and J called. A share of the clones is absent; for the studies checked, an unresolved V gene accounts for under half, and the remainder has no known explanation. D and trimming come from the DNA, and the V and J calls and clone size come from that table. Counted in this sample were over 13,000 clones; 65% to 85% of them appeared once. The ten largest make up about 2.8% of the sample.

After removal of 8 bases from V and 0 bases from J, the junction retains 3 bases not matched to a gene. For CDR1 and CDR2, the germline V gene lists MNHNS and SASEGT. The CDR3 numbers 13 residues from cysteine through phenylalanine. The retained sequence is limited to the CDR3, 39 bases, with the frame set at the first base. The sequence is built from TRBV6-1 and TRBJ1-1, and 7 junction bases match TRBD1. The sample consisted of PBMCs, taken after nivolumab (anti-PD-1) treatment. This clonotype was obtained from a person aged 35-80 years with oral cavity squamous cell carcinoma. The CDR3: CASGGQVNTEAFF. The DNA reads TGTGCCAGCGGAGGACAGGTGAACACTGAAGCTTTCTTT.